One sample yielded the 32 T cell receptor beta chains listed below, sequenced in a study of beta chain features in type 1 diabetes. Expressed TCRB transcripts were sequenced, since all the RNA that had been isolated was reverse transcribed. Profiled with immunoSEQ multiplex PCR; TCRdb holds only in-frame clones, not every one. The sample holds a few hundred thousand clones, 12% to 15% seen once. The sample comprised central memory CD4+ T cells from blood. Receptors were obtained from a man aged 25-40 years in good health.

Concerning this clone: A much more abundant neighbour one base away suggests this may be a read error. The chain has TRBV7-2 and TRBJ2-3; D call uncertain. The CDR3 has 12 amino acids. Germline loops: CDR1 SGHTA, CDR2 FQGNSA. Between the trimmed V and J ends, which lost 2 bases and 2 bases, there was a span of 2 bases. The CDR3 sequence: CASSLHTDTQYF. The DNA for the CDR3 is TGTGCCAGCAGCTTACACACAGATACGCAGTATTTT. Complete variable domain (other parts from reference TRBV7-2 and TRBJ2-3): GAGVSQSPSNKVTEKGKDVELRCDPISGHTALYWYRQSLGQGLEFLIYFQGNSAPDKSGLPSDRFSAERTGGSVSTLTIQRTQQEDSAVYLCASSLHTDTQYFGPGTRLTVL.

The rearrangement joins TRBV19 to TRBJ1-2, with TRBD1 identical over 7 bases. Unmatched junction bases numbered 5, after V lost 6 bases and J lost 1 base. Germline CDR1 LNHDA, CDR2 SQIVND (reference sequence). The CDR3 extends over 14 amino acids. The CDR3 protein is CASRPGQLNYGYTF. CDR3 nucleotide sequence: TGTGCCAGTAGACCGGGACAGCTTAACTATGGCTACACCTTC.

V and J are TRBV5-4 and TRBJ1-5; no firm D call. Germline V gives CDR1 SGHNT, CDR2 YYREEE (reference sequence). This CDR3 spans 14 amino acids. Trimming took off 3 bases at V and 4 bases at J, with 11 bases between the two ends. The CDR3 nucleotides read TGTGCCAGCAGCTCAGACGGACCAAATCAGCCCCAGCATTTT. Amino acid sequence: CASSSDGPNQPQHF.

The chain links TRBV30 to TRBJ1-1; D call uncertain. Trimming left V 0 bases short and J 0 bases short, with 11 bases between. Germline-derived CDR1 and CDR2 are GTSNPN and SVGIG (reference sequence). CDR3 length equals 15 residues. CDR3 sequence: CAWSVYFPLNTEAFF. Here the CDR3 DNA reads TGTGCCTGGAGTGTATATTTCCCCTTGAACACTGAAGCTTTCTTT.

The rearrangement uses TRBV9 and TRBJ1-2; no firm D call. With 7 bases removed from V and 2 bases from J, the gap between germline ends came to 9 bases. The CDR3 has 12 residues. CDR1 SGDLS and CDR2 YYNGEE come from the germline V gene. CDR3 region: CASAEGNYGYTF. DNA for the CDR3: TGTGCCAGCGCCGAAGGGAACTATGGCTACACCTTC.

J is TRBJ2-3 and V is TRBV6-6; D is ambiguous. There are 14 residues in the CDR3. Deletions cut 2 bases from V and 6 bases from J, with 12 bases between. Per germline, CDR1 MNHNY and CDR2 SVGAGI (reference sequence). CDR3 in amino acids: CASSYSLLADTQYF. DNA for the CDR3: TGTGCCAGCAGTTACAGCCTACTGGCGGATACGCAGTATTTT.

This rearrangement joins TRBV18 to TRBJ1-1; D unresolved. The germline CDR1 and CDR2 sequences are KGHSH and LQKENI. The CDR3 extends over 16 amino acids. The V end lost 3 bases, the J end lost 3 bases, and 17 bases lay between the germline ends. This CDR3 is CASSPPLLRGDTEAFF. CDR3 coding DNA: TGTGCCAGCTCACCCCCCCTCCTTCGGGGAGACACTGAAGCTTTCTTT.

A few counts support this clone. The DNA for the CDR3 is TGTGCCAGCACCTGGGGAGCCCATAGCAATCAGCCCCAGCATTTT. It encodes CASTWGAHSNQPQHF. The chain links TRBV28 to TRBJ1-5; D gene ambiguous. V lost 7 bases, J lost 0 bases, and 13 bases lay in between. The CDR3 has 15 amino acids. Germline V gene sequence: CDR1 MDHEN, CDR2 SYDVKM.

This sequence joins TRBV5-1 and TRBJ2-3, with TRBD2 matching 8 bases. Germline CDR1 and CDR2: SGHRS and YFSETQ. The CDR3 is 16 residues long. Trimming cost V 4 bases and J 2 bases; bases outside gene matches: 9. The CDR3 DNA reads as TGCGCCAGCAGCCCCCAGGGTAGCGGGACCACAGATACGCAGTATTTT. Protein: CASSPQGSGTTDTQYF.

In its sample, this clone was seen a few times. The same CDR3 is also encoded by other DNA sequences in this sample. The V gene is TRBV7-9, the J gene TRBJ2-1; 12 bases agree with TRBD2. CDR3 size: 15 residues. V dropped 3 bases and J dropped 6; count of bases not matched to a gene: 3. CDR1 SEHNR and CDR2 FQNEAQ come from the germline V gene (reference sequence). The CDR3 sequence is CASSLVTSGGNEQFF. CDR3 nucleotides: TGTGCCAGCAGCTTGGTGACTAGCGGGGGCAATGAGCAGTTCTTC.

This clone was seen more than once but under ten times. V and J are TRBV9 and TRBJ2-3; 10 nucleotides line up with TRBD2. CDR3 length: 13 amino acids. V lost 5 bases to trimming and J lost 4 bases; unmatched junction nucleotides: 1. Germline loops: CDR1 SGDLS, CDR2 YYNGEE. The CDR3 here is CASRAGGSDTQYF. The CDR3 DNA sequence: TGTGCCAGCAGAGCGGGGGGGTCAGATACGCAGTATTTT. Full variable domain (rest looked up from reference TRBV9 and TRBJ2-3): DSGVTQTPKHLITATGQRVTLRCSPRSGDLSVYWYQQSLDQGLQFLIQYYNGEERAKGNILERFSAQQFPDLHSELNLSSLELGDSALYFCASRAGGSDTQYFGPGTRLTVL.

The sample holds many counts of this clone. The chain has TRBV11-3 and TRBJ2-5, with D perhaps matching TRBD2 (6 bases). The germline V and J ends were trimmed by 2 bases and 5 bases, with 18 bases remaining between them. Looked up from germline, CDR1 is SGHNT and CDR2 is YENEEA. The CDR3 totals 16 residues. The CDR3 sequence is CASSLLGTGVIETQYF. The CDR3 region has the DNA TGTGCCAGCAGCTTATTGGGAACGGGGGTTATCGAGACCCAGTACTTC.

The V gene is TRBV7-3, the J gene TRBJ2-1, with 9 bases that match TRBD2. J was trimmed by 8 bases and V by 0 bases; bases with no gene match: 5. There are 15 residues in the CDR3. The germline gives CDR1 SGHTA, CDR2 FQGTGA. The DNA for the CDR3 is TGTGCCAGCAGCTTAACTAGCGGGAGTACGGATGAGCAGTTCTTC. Amino acid sequence: CASSLTSGSTDEQFF. Looking up the rest from reference TRBV7-3 and TRBJ2-1 gives the full variable domain: GAGVSQTPSNKVTEKGKYVELRCDPISGHTALYWYRQSLGQGPEFLIYFQGTGAADDSGLPNDRFFAVRPEGSVSTLKIQRTERGDSAVYLCASSLTSGSTDEQFFGPGTRLTVL.

The table lists this clone with a few counts. The J gene is TRBJ1-2, the V gene TRBV29-1, with TRBD1 identical over 8 bases. The CDR3 runs 12 residues. The germline V gene encodes CDR1 SQVTM and CDR2 ANQGSEA. Unmatched junction bases numbered 4, after V lost 4 bases and J lost 6 bases. The CDR3 loop is CSVGQGLNGYTF. The CDR3 DNA reads as TGCAGCGTTGGACAGGGGTTAAATGGCTACACCTTC.

This clone showed up just a few times. The V call is TRBV5-4, the J call TRBJ1-6; unclear D gene. The CDR3 spans 14 residues. Trimming removed 2 bases from V and 10 bases from J, with 13 bases in between. Germline-derived CDR1 and CDR2 are SGHNT and YYREEE (reference sequence). The CDR3 reads CASSFPSGGSPLHF. CDR3 nucleotide sequence: TGTGCCAGCAGCTTTCCCTCGGGAGGGTCACCCCTCCACTTT. The full variable domain, in which reference TRBV5-4 and TRBJ1-6 provide the parts outside the CDR3, is ETGVTQSPTHLIKTRGQQVTLRCSSQSGHNTVSWYQQALGQGPQFIFQYYREEENGRGNFPPRFSGLQFPNYSSELNVNALELDDSALYLCASSFPSGGSPLHFGNGTRLTVT.

The rearrangement links TRBV29-1 to TRBJ2-5; D uncertain. The V gene lost 0 bases and the J gene lost 2 bases, with 19 bases spanning the gap. The CDR3 totals 17 residues. Germline V gives CDR1 SQVTM, CDR2 ANQGSEA. The CDR3 DNA follows: TGCAGCGTTGAAGAGGCAAGACACACCGGCCTACAAGAGACCCAGTACTTC. As protein: CSVEEARHTGLQETQYF.

There are many counts of this clone. The genes are TRBV6-5 and TRBJ2-4; the D gene is possibly TRBD2 (5 bases). The CDR3 sequence is 15 residues long. In germline, CDR1 is MNHEY, CDR2 SVGAGI. V gave up 6 bases and J gave up 0 bases, with 12 bases separating them. Here the CDR3 DNA reads TGTGCCAGCAGCCGCTCGGGGATAGCCAAAAACATTCAGTACTTC. Its translation: CASSRSGIAKNIQYF.

The chain couples TRBV11-2 to TRBJ1-2; D gene unclear. Trimming shortened V by 0 bases and J by 8 bases, and 13 bases separated the two germline ends. The CDR3 has 14 residues. Germline CDR1 SGHAT, CDR2 FQNNGV. CDR3 residues: CASSLDSNSFGYTF. CDR3 DNA: TGTGCCAGCAGCTTAGACAGTAATTCGTTCGGCTACACCTTC. Drawing the rest from reference TRBV11-2 and TRBJ1-2, the complete variable domain is EAGVAQSPRYKIIEKRQSVAFWCNPISGHATLYWYQQILGQGPKLLIQFQNNGVVDDSQLPKDRFSAERLKGVDSTLKIQPAKLEDSAVYLCASSLDSNSFGYTFGSGTRLTVV.

V gene TRBV6-6 combines with J gene TRBJ2-4; maybe TRBD1 (5 bases). The CDR3 has 14 amino acids. Germline lookup yields CDR1 MNHNY and CDR2 SVGAGI (reference sequence). V was cut by 0 bases and J by 7 bases, with 10 bases left in between. This CDR3 reads CASSYSKAGNIQYF. In nucleotides, the CDR3 is TGTGCCAGCAGTTACTCGAAAGCAGGGAACATTCAGTACTTC.

J is TRBJ1-5 and V is TRBV18; unclear D gene. The germline V gene encodes CDR1 KGHSH and CDR2 LQKENI. The V end lost 3 bases, the J end lost 5 bases, and 8 bases lay between the germline ends. This CDR3 is 13 amino acids long. The DNA for the CDR3 is TGTGCCAGCTCACCCCATCAGGATCAGCCCCAGCATTTT. Translation: CASSPHQDQPQHF.

This clone has a handful of counts. This rearrangement joins TRBV11-2 to TRBJ2-3; the match to TRBD2 covers 8 bases. The CDR3 extends over 15 amino acids. After removal of 5 bases from V and 2 bases from J, the junction contained 6 bases not matched to a gene. Germline CDR1 reads SGHAT; CDR2 reads FQNNGV. CDR3 loop: CASSREGRNTDTQYF. Here the CDR3 DNA reads TGTGCCAGCAGCCGGGAGGGCAGGAACACAGATACGCAGTATTTT.

The V call is TRBV6-5, the J call TRBJ2-7; D may be TRBD1 or TRBD2 (5 bases each). Trimming cost V 4 bases and J 5 bases, with 9 bases left between them. CDR1 MNHEY and CDR2 SVGAGI come from the germline V gene. This CDR3 has 12 residues. CDR3 nucleotide sequence: TGTGCCAGCAGTTTAATGGGGGACGAGCAGTACTTC. The encoded protein is CASSLMGDEQYF.

This rearrangement joins TRBV29-1 to TRBJ2-1, with TRBD2 matching 11 bases. Unmatched junction bases numbered 12, after V lost 8 bases and J lost 6 bases. The CDR3 spans 15 residues. The germline CDR1 and CDR2 sequences are SQVTM and ANQGSEA. Here the CDR3 reads CSTGGSGGVFNEQFF. For the CDR3, the DNA is TGCAGCACCGGAGGTAGCGGGGGGGTATTCAATGAGCAGTTCTTC.

This clone was detected ten times or more. The chain combines TRBV4-3 with TRBJ1-4, with a tentative D call TRBD1 (5 bases). Trimming shortened V by 1 base and J by 8 bases, and 8 bases separated the two germline ends. From germline, CDR1 is LGHNA and CDR2 YSLEER. This CDR3 region has 13 residues. The CDR3 nucleotides read TGCGCCAGCAGCCAAGGACAGAGAGAAAAACTGTTTTTT. Its protein product is CASSQGQREKLFF.

The V gene is TRBV29-1, the J gene TRBJ1-2; D is unresolved. CDR1 and CDR2 from the germline V gene are SQVTM and ANQGSEA. The CDR3 has 12 amino acids. The ends were cut back, 4 bases at V and 8 bases at J, with 14 bases in the middle. The CDR3 here is CSVGPPQPGYTF. The CDR3 bases are TGCAGCGTTGGTCCCCCCCAACCGGGCTACACCTTC.

This clone was seen a handful of times. CDR3 DNA sequence: TGTGCCAGCAGACCCACGGGGGCCGTCACAGATACGCAGTATTTT. This sequence encodes CASRPTGAVTDTQYF. The V call is TRBV27, the J call TRBJ2-3; the D call may be TRBD1 or TRBD2 (6 bases each). Looked up from germline, CDR1 is MNHEY and CDR2 is SMNVEV (reference sequence). CDR3 size: 15 residues. Trimming shortened V by 6 bases and J by 2 bases, and 15 bases separated the two germline ends.

The rearrangement links TRBV19 to TRBJ1-5, with 8 bases fitting TRBD1. The trim removed 7 bases at V and 2 bases at J, leaving 7 bases unmatched. Germline-derived CDR1 and CDR2 are LNHDA and SQIVND (reference sequence). This CDR3 is 15 amino acids long. In DNA, the CDR3 is TGTGCCAGTACCTCGGACAGGGCTGGCAATCAGCCCCAGCATTTT. This encodes CASTSDRAGNQPQHF.

V and J are TRBV10-2 and TRBJ2-1, with 11 bases that match TRBD2. Germline CDR1 WSHSY, CDR2 SAAADI. V trimming: 10 bases; J trimming: 2 bases; junction bases outside the gene matches: 7. The CDR3 loop spans 15 amino acids. The CDR3 region has the DNA TGCGCCACCCCAATAGCGGGAGGGACCTACAATGAGCAGTTCTTC. This encodes CATPIAGGTYNEQFF.

This clone was observed at least ten times. The genes are TRBV5-4 and TRBJ2-1; no firm D call. CDR3 length: 15 amino acids. The V gene lost 3 bases and the J gene lost 4 bases, with 14 bases spanning the gap. The V gene's germline CDR1 is SGHNT and CDR2 YYREEE (reference sequence). CDR3 residues: CASSSGAMAYNEQFF. The DNA of the CDR3 is TGTGCCAGCAGCTCCGGAGCGATGGCTTACAATGAGCAGTTCTTC.

The genes are TRBV7-9 and TRBJ1-3; weak D call: TRBD1 (5 bases). Germline V gives CDR1 SEHNR, CDR2 FQNEAQ (reference sequence). The CDR3 runs 15 residues. Trimming took off 5 bases at V and 1 base at J, with 12 bases between the two ends. CDR3 loop: CASSQKQVSGNTIYF. The CDR3 DNA is TGTGCCAGCAGCCAGAAACAGGTTTCTGGAAACACCATATATTTT.

V usage is TRBV10-2 and J usage is TRBJ1-5, with D maybe TRBD1 (6 bases). V gave up 6 bases and J gave up 15 bases, with 18 bases separating them. This CDR3 is built from 12 residues. Per the germline V gene, CDR1 is WSHSY and CDR2 is SAAADI. CDR3 nucleotides: TGCGCCAGCAGCCCCGACCGGGACACTCGGCATTTT. Translated, it gives CASSPDRDTRHF.

The chain uses TRBV6-1 and TRBJ2-3, with TRBD2 as a possible D gene (6 bases). The CDR3 has 15 residues. The V gene lost 7 bases and the J gene lost 4 bases, with 18 bases spanning the gap. CDR1 is MNHNS, CDR2 SASEGT, per germline. CDR3 sequence reads: CASTERSTGADTQYF. CDR3 coding DNA: TGTGCCAGCACCGAGAGGTCCACGGGAGCAGATACGCAGTATTTT.